This TCR beta chain was captured in a study of vaccination effects on CD4 cells after COVID-19. Study-wide context: Researchers obtained post-vaccine samples at a median of 72 days past the second dose.

This clone was observed a few times. Its target is unknown. Sequencing in the ViraFEST assay came after antigen-specific CD4+ T cells had been expanded with viral peptide pools, which were used to stimulate PBMC. On roughly day 9 of culture, CD4+ T cells were separated out. Vaccination of participants consisted of two doses of either the BNT162b2 or mRNA-1273 vaccine. Only in-frame clones appear in the TCRdb table, and some are missing; sequencing was by immunoSEQ multiplex PCR. The repertoire consists of tens of thousands of clones, with around 81% occurring once and the leading ten covering 1% to 1.5%. Sequenced material: CD4+ T cells from PBMCs cultured with HCoV-229E spike peptides, taken after COVID-19 vaccination. This clonotype was sampled from a human donor who received a COVID-19 vaccine.

The CDR3 loop is CASSESRGYGYTF. The CDR3 nucleotides are TGCGCCAGCAGTGAGTCAAGGGGGTATGGCTACACCTTC. This rearrangement joins TRBV10-1 to TRBJ1-2, with D perhaps matching TRBD1 (6 bases). CDR1 is WNHNN, CDR2 SYGVQD, per germline (reference sequence). The CDR3 contains 13 residues. Trimming cost V 0 bases and J 5 bases, with 7 bases left between them.